These 15 T cell receptor beta chains were sequenced from one sample in a study of T cells after yellow fever vaccination. TCRdb reprocessed the 5' RACE reads via MiXCR and lists one record per CDR3 protein. The repertoire consists of around 310,000 distinct CDR3 sequences, with roughly 8.7% occurring once and the leading ten covering more than 15%. The specimen comprised PBMCs, sampled on the day of the first yellow fever vaccination. All receptors derive from a man between 18 and 35 years old who received the YFV17D yellow fever vaccine.

In this sample, this clonotype turned up a few times. The chain couples TRBV20-1 to TRBJ2-1; D gene uncertain. Per the germline V gene, CDR1 is DFQATT and CDR2 is SNEGSKA (reference sequence). V gave up 1 base and J gave up 5 bases, with 6 bases separating them. The CDR3 has 12 amino acids. CDR3 in DNA: TGCAGTGCTAGAGTCCTCAACAATGAGCAGTTCTTC. It encodes CSARVLNNEQFF.

This clonotype was seen at least ten times. Germline is not matched at one junction end, which may reflect a read error. V gene TRBV5-1 combines with J gene TRBJ1-4; D remains ambiguous. Per germline, CDR1 SGHRS and CDR2 YFSETQ. The CDR3 contains 13 residues. The CDR3 here is CASSPGPNEKLFF. CDR3 nucleotide sequence: TGTGCCAGCAGCCCCGGGCCCAATGAAAAACTGTTTTTT.

This clonotype was counted only a few times. The chain is built from TRBV29-1 and TRBJ1-1, with TRBD1 matching over 7 bases. Looked up from germline, CDR1 is SQVTM and CDR2 is ANQGSEA. Losses at the gene ends were 3 bases for V and 3 bases for J; bases not matched to a gene: 4. This CDR3 is 13 amino acids long. CDR3 region: CSVDPRGDTEAFF. The CDR3 DNA sequence: TGCAGCGTTGACCCCAGGGGGGACACTGAAGCTTTCTTT.

This clonotype was detected once. The J gene is TRBJ2-3, the V gene TRBV9, with a tentative D call TRBD2 (5 bases). Germline V lookup: CDR1 SGDLS, CDR2 YYNGEE. CDR3 length equals 18 residues. V was pared by 4 bases and J by 6 bases, with 27 bases between. CDR3 residues: CASSPNVYRTAERDTQYF. The DNA of the CDR3 is TGTGCCAGCAGCCCCAATGTCTACCGCACGGCAGAGCGGGATACGCAGTATTTT.

V usage is TRBV7-9 and J usage is TRBJ1-6; D is unresolved. The ends were cut back, 4 bases at V and 10 bases at J, with 17 bases in the middle. The length of the CDR3 is 15 residues. Germline CDR1 SEHNR, CDR2 FQNEAQ (reference sequence). Here the CDR3 DNA reads TGTGCCAGCAGCTCCCTACGCCTCGGGAACTCACCCCTCCACTTT. As protein: CASSSLRLGNSPLHF. Complete variable domain (other parts from reference TRBV7-9 and TRBJ1-6): DTGVSQNPRHKITKRGQNVTFRCDPISEHNRLYWYRQTLGQGPEFLTYFQNEAQLEKSRLLSDRFSAERPKGSFSTLEIQRTEQGDSAMYLCASSSLRLGNSPLHFGNGTRLTVT.

The chain recombines TRBV9 with TRBJ2-1, with D unresolved. The CDR3 consists of 12 residues. CDR1 and CDR2 (germline): SGDLS, YYNGEE. V lost 3 bases and J 4 bases, leaving 5 bases between the germline ends. Written as DNA, the CDR3 is TGTGCCAGCAGCGCCCCATACAATGAGCAGTTCTTC. This codes for CASSAPYNEQFF.

This clonotype occurred a few times. The rearrangement joins TRBV5-5 to TRBJ1-3; no firm D call. Germline CDR1 SGHKS, CDR2 YYEKEE (reference sequence). The CDR3 contains 14 residues. V was shortened by 4 bases and J by 0 bases, with 8 bases between the two germline ends. The chain's CDR3 is CASSLTLSGNTIYF. In DNA form, the CDR3 reads TGTGCCAGCAGCCTAACCCTCTCTGGAAACACCATATATTTT.

The DNA for the CDR3 is TGCGCCAGCAGCGCAGGGCCAAAACTGTTTTTT. The encoded protein is CASSAGPKLFF. The genes are TRBV5-1 and TRBJ1-4; D might be TRBD1 (5 bases). The germline CDR1 and CDR2 sequences are SGHRS and YFSETQ. Trimming removed 4 bases at V and 10 bases at J, with 8 bases between. This CDR3 is built from 11 residues.

CDR3 nucleotides: TGCGCCAGCAGCCAAGATCGGGGGGATATTGGCTACACCTTC. This codes for CASSQDRGDIGYTF. The gene calls are TRBV4-3 and TRBJ1-2; D may be TRBD1 (5 bases). V lost 0 bases to trimming and J lost 7 bases, with 12 bases between them. CDR1 and CDR2 (germline): LGHNA, YSLEER. CDR3 length: 14 amino acids.

This chain joins TRBV3-1 and TRBJ2-3; D not certain. Germline-derived CDR1 and CDR2 are LGHDT and YNNKEL (reference sequence). CDR3 size: 14 residues. Trimming left V 3 bases short and J 4 bases short, with 11 bases between. The CDR3 loop reads CASSQSLVADTQYF. The CDR3 DNA reads TGTGCCAGCAGCCAGTCTCTAGTGGCAGATACGCAGTATTTT.

This clonotype has at least ten counts. V and J are TRBV20-1 and TRBJ2-5; D is perhaps TRBD1 (5 bases). The germline gives CDR1 DFQATT, CDR2 SNEGSKA (reference sequence). V lost 6 bases and J lost 1, with 9 bases in between. CDR3 length: 12 residues. Written as DNA, the CDR3 is TGCAGTGCATCCAGGGCCCAAGAGACCCAGTACTTC. It is translated as CSASRAQETQYF.

The sample holds a few counts of this clonotype. J is TRBJ1-1 and V is TRBV5-1; D is uncertain. CDR3 length: 14 amino acids. The germline CDR1 and CDR2 sequences are SGHRS and YFSETQ. V was trimmed by 1 base and J by 2 bases, leaving 9 bases between them. CDR3: CASSLNSANTEAFF. As DNA, the CDR3 is TGCGCCAGCAGCTTGAACTCGGCAAACACTGAAGCTTTCTTT.

In its sample, this clonotype was seen a few times. The chain carries TRBV5-5 and TRBJ1-4; D is undetermined. The CDR3 totals 12 residues. From germline, CDR1 is SGHKS and CDR2 YYEKEE (reference sequence). Between the trimmed V and J ends, which lost 4 bases and 6 bases, there was a span of 7 bases. As DNA, the CDR3 is TGTGCCAGCAGCCGGATGGATGAAAAACTGTTTTTT. This codes for CASSRMDEKLFF.

In this sample, this clonotype turned up a few times. The V call is TRBV20-1, the J call TRBJ1-2, with D unresolved. This CDR3 has 15 amino acids. Looked up from germline, CDR1 is DFQATT and CDR2 is SNEGSKA (reference sequence). The ends were cut back, 4 bases at V and 3 bases at J, with 18 bases in the middle. CDR3 sequence (DNA): TGCAGTGCTATCCCCTCCACGAGCCCCGACTATGGCTACACCTTC. The encoded protein is CSAIPSTSPDYGYTF.

In this sample, this clonotype turned up many times. J is TRBJ2-2 and V is TRBV29-1, with TRBD1 matching over 10 bases. V shed 2 bases, J shed 3 bases, and the junction held 6 bases outside the gene matches. Germline values: CDR1 SQVTM, CDR2 ANQGSEA. The CDR3 extends over 16 amino acids. CDR3 sequence: CSVEWGQGTDTGELFF. CDR3 bases: TGCAGCGTTGAATGGGGACAGGGGACGGACACCGGGGAGCTGTTTTTT.